The 6 T cell receptor beta chains below were found in one sample sequenced in a study of T cells in women clearing cervical HPV infection. Repertoires were generated with immunoSEQ multiplex PCR, while TCRdb's copy carries only in-frame clones and drops some. The sample has tens of thousands of clones; the top ten hold around 22%. The sequenced material came from blood buffy coat. All receptors derive from a woman between 18 and 70 years old with a cervical HPV16 infection that either progressed to CIN3+ or cleared (not recorded which).

With regard to this clone: The sequenced fragment ends 3 residues before the CDR3 boundary, so the rest is inferred from the germline J gene. J is TRBJ1-2 and V is TRBV2; 8 bases fit TRBD1. After removal of 6 bases from V and 1 base from J, the junction contained 13 bases not matched to a gene. CDR1 and CDR2 (germline): SNHLY, FYNNEI. This CDR3 has 17 residues. The DNA read from the CDR3 is TGTGCCAGCAGGAGTATTTATCGGGACAGGAATAACTATGGC. This gives the protein CASRSIYRDRNNYG. The CDR3 reads in full as CASRSIYRDRNNYGYTF.

Comments on this clone: Sequencing ends 3 residues short of the CDR3 end; the germline J gene provides the rest. The chain is built from TRBV23-1 and TRBJ2-2; tentative D call: TRBD2 (6 bases). Being an ORF, TRBV23-1 has a function that is uncertain. CDR3 size: 16 residues. Trimming removed 8 bases at V and 4 bases at J, with 20 bases between. The CDR3 loop reads CASEGAGHRGTGELFF. CDR3 bases read: TGCGCCAGCGAAGGGGCGGGGCATAGAGGCACCGGGGAG.

As concerns this clone: Coverage ceases 3 residues before the CDR3 finishes, and the germline J gene fills in the end. V gene TRBV19 combines with J gene TRBJ2-7, with 7 bases matching TRBD1. Looked up from germline, CDR1 is LNHDA and CDR2 is SQIVND (reference sequence). CDR3 size: 15 residues. The V gene end was trimmed by 4 bases and the J gene end by 0 bases; junction bases not matched to a gene: 6. CDR3 bases read: TGTGCCAGTAGTAAGGGACAGCCACTCTCCTACGAG. Its protein product is CASSKGQPLSYE. The entire CDR3 is CASSKGQPLSYEQYF.

About this clone itself: The read terminates 3 residues before the CDR3 end, so the remaining end is supplied by the germline J gene. The rearrangement links TRBV6-4 to TRBJ2-1; 12 bases match TRBD2. Germline V gene data show CDR1 as MRHNA and CDR2 as SNTAGT. The CDR3 runs 16 residues. Losses at the gene ends were 5 bases for V and 5 bases for J; bases not matched to a gene: 7. The CDR3 DNA, read in part, is TGTGCCAGCAGTCTGGGGACTAGCGGGTATCACAATGAG. Amino acids: CASSLGTSGYHNE. The whole CDR3 sequence is CASSLGTSGYHNEQFF.

The CDR3 bases that were read are TGCGCCAGCAGCTCAACGACAGGGGCTAATGAAAAG. It yields the protein CASSSTTGANEK. The entire CDR3 is CASSSTTGANEKLFF. V usage is TRBV5-1 and J usage is TRBJ2-2; 8 bases agree with TRBD1. The CDR3 end lies 3 residues beyond the end of the read and is filled in from the germline J gene. Germline CDR1 is SGHRS and CDR2 is YFSETQ. This CDR3 is built from 15 residues.

Comment on this clone: Sequencing ends 3 residues short of the CDR3 end; the germline J gene provides the rest. V and J are TRBV5-1 and TRBJ1-1, with 10 positions matching TRBD1. There are 17 residues in the CDR3. Germline lookup yields CDR1 SGHRS and CDR2 YFSETQ. V was clipped by 4 bases and J by 4 bases; unmatched bases: 13. The sequenced part of the CDR3 DNA is TGCGCCAGCAGCCTGGGGGACAGGGGTGGTGGTGGCACTGAA. As protein: CASSLGDRGGGGTE. The entire CDR3 sequence reads CASSLGDRGGGGTEAFF.